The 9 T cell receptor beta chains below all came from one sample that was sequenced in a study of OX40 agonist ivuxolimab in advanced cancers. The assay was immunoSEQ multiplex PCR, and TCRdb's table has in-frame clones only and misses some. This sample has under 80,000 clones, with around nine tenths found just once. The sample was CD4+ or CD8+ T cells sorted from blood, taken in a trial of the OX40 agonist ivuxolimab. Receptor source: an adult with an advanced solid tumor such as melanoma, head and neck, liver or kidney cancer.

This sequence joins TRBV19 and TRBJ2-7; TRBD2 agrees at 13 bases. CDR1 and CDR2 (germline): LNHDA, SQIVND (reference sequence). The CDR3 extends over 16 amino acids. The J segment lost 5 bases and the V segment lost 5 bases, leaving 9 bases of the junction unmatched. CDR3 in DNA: TGTGCCAGTAGTGCCAGGACTAGCGGGAGTACGAACGAGCAGTACTTC. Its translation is CASSARTSGSTNEQYF.

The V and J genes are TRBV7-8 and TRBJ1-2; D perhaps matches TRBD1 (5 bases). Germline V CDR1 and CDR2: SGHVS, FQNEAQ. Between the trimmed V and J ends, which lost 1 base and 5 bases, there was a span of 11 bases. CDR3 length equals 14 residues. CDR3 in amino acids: CASSLDSGVYGYTF. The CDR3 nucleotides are TGTGCCAGCAGCTTAGATTCGGGGGTTTATGGCTACACCTTC.

Here the CDR3 reads CASSSQGGSEKLFF. DNA of the CDR3: TGTGCCAGCAGTTCCCAGGGAGGAAGTGAAAAACTGTTTTTT. The chain joins TRBV28 to TRBJ1-4; D perhaps matches TRBD1 (5 bases). V was trimmed by 4 bases and J by 7 bases, leaving 13 bases between them. The CDR3 has 14 residues. CDR1 is MDHEN and CDR2 is SYDVKM in the germline V gene.

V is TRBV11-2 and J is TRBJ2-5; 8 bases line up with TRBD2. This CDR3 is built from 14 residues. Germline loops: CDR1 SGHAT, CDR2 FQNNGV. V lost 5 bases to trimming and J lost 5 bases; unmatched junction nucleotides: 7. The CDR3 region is CASSPGLAVETQYF. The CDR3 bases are TGTGCCAGCAGCCCAGGACTAGCCGTGGAGACCCAGTACTTC.

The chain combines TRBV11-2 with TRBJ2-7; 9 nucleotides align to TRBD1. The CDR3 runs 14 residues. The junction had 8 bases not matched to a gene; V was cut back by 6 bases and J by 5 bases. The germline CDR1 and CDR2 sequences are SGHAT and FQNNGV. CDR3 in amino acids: CASRSTGGSDEQYF. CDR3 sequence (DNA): TGTGCCAGCAGGTCCACAGGGGGCTCAGACGAGCAGTACTTC.

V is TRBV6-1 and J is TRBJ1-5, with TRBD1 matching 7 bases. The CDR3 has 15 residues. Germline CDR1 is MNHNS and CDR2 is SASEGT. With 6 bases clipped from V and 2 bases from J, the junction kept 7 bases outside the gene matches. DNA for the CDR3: TGTGCCAGCAGCCGGACAGGAGTTGGCAATCAGCCCCAGCATTTT. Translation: CASSRTGVGNQPQHF.

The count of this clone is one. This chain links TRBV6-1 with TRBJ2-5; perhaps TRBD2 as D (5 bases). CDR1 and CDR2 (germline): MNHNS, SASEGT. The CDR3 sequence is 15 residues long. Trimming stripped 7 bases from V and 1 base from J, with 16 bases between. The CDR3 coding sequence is TGTGCCAGCATCCGGGCCGGGATCCCCCAAGAGACCCAGTACTTC. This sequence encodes CASIRAGIPQETQYF.

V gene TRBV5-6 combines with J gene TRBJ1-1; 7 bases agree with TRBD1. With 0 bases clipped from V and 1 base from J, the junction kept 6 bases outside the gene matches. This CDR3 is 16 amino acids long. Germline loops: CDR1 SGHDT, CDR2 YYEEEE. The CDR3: CASSLVTGLRNTEAFF. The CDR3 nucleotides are TGTGCCAGCAGCTTGGTGACAGGGCTAAGGAACACTGAAGCTTTCTTT.

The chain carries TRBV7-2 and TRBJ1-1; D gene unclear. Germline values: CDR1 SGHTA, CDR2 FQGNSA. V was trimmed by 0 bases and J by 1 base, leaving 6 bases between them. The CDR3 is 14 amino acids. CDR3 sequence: CASSLASPNTEAFF. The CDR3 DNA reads TGTGCCAGCAGCTTAGCGTCTCCGAACACTGAAGCTTTCTTT.